The clone carrying this T cell receptor beta chain was observed a few times. What it recognizes is unknown. The sample originates from a study of early T cells in non-severe SARS-CoV-2 infection. The wider study: Investigators sequenced bulk RNA drawn from unsorted whole blood, and chains remained unpaired.

The TCR library protocol was used to attach unique molecular identifiers. These identifiers were attached to individual cDNA molecules. TCRdb re-derived calls from the 5' RACE reads in MiXCR, one entry per CDR3 protein. The table lists 25,000 to 35,000 distinct CDR3 sequences, 5.7% of them singletons. Study-wide results and limits: Using VDJdb, the matching emphasized anti-spike CD8 responses while missing private and CD4 specificities.

This sequence was found in an adult who was a healthcare worker with PCR-confirmed SARS-CoV-2 infection or an uninfected control (not recorded which). What was sequenced was whole blood.

CDR3 DNA: TGCGCCAGCAGCCAAGGGGAGCGGGAGGTCCATGAGCAGTTCTTC. This encodes CASSQGEREVHEQFF. This chain connects TRBV4-1 to TRBJ2-1; 9 bases agree with TRBD2. CDR1 and CDR2 (germline): MGHRA, YSYEKL. J was trimmed by 8 bases and V by 1 base; bases with no gene match: 6. The CDR3 spans 15 residues.